This TCR beta chain was profiled in a study of blood T cell repertoires in COVID-19. This table comes from immunoSEQ multiplex PCR, and its TCRdb copy is limited to in-frame clones, with some not included. Among 25,000 to 35,000 clones listed, about 85% were seen once. V lost 3 bases, J lost 0 bases, and 5 bases lay in between. This CDR3 comprises 13 residues. Germline V gene lookup returns CDR1 SGHDT and CDR2 YYEEEE. The source material was peripheral blood. V gene TRBV5-6 combines with J gene TRBJ2-3, with D hard to call. The sequence was obtained from a human donor in a cohort sampled during active COVID-19. CDR3 sequence reads: CASSSTSTDTQYF. For the CDR3, the DNA is TGTGCCAGCAGCTCTACTAGCACAGATACGCAGTATTTT.